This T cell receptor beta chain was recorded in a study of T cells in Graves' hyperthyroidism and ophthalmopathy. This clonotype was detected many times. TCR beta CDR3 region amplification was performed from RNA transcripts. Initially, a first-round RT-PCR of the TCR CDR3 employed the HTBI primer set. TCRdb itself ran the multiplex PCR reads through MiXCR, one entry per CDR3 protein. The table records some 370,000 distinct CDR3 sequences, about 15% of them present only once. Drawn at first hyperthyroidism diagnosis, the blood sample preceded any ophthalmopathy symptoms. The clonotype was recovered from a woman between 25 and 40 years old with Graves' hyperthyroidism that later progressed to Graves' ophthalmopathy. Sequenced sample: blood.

Here the CDR3 DNA reads TGTGCCAGCAGCGTAGTTGGGGCACTAGACACTGAAGCTTTCTTT. As protein: CASSVVGALDTEAFF. The chain joins TRBV9 to TRBJ1-1; a weak D match, TRBD1 (5 bases). Germline-derived CDR1 and CDR2 are SGDLS and YYNGEE. The V end was cut by 0 bases, the J end by 3 bases, with 12 bases between. The CDR3 length is 15 residues. The complete variable domain, with remaining parts taken from reference TRBV9 and TRBJ1-1, reads DSGVTQTPKHLITATGQRVTLRCSPRSGDLSVYWYQQSLDQGLQFLIQYYNGEERAKGNILERFSAQQFPDLHSELNLSSLELGDSALYFCASSVVGALDTEAFFGQGTRLTVV.